A single sample is the source of the 6 T cell receptor beta chains below, sequenced in a study of preoperative IRX-2 immunotherapy in early breast cancer. The treatment was: preoperative locoregional IRX-2 cytokine immunotherapy. Some clones are missing from TCRdb's copy, which holds only in-frame ones; the method was immunoSEQ multiplex PCR. The sample has around 40,000 clones, roughly 94% seen once. Sample: tumor tissue, taken after IRX-2 immunotherapy. The source of these receptors is a human donor with breast cancer.

The chain has TRBV21-1 and TRBJ2-3; TRBD2 is taken as the D call from the table, unchecked against the DNA. TRBV21-1 is termed a pseudogene. CDR3 size: 17 residues. CDR3 in amino acids: CASREGIGRRPRDTQYF. The CDR3, as DNA: TGTGCCAGCAGGGAGGGAATTGGCAGGCGACCTCGGGATACGCAGTATTTT.

The chain uses TRBV7-2 and TRBJ1-1, with D perhaps TRBD1 (5 bases). Germline loops: CDR1 SGHTA, CDR2 FQGNSA. The CDR3 is made up of 11 amino acids. Trimming took 5 bases from V and 7 from J, leaving 8 bases between them. CDR3 DNA: TGTGCCAGCAGCAGACAGTTTGAAGCTTTCTTT. Residues: CASSRQFEAFF.

This clone was counted a single time. J is TRBJ2-7 and V is TRBV18, with D possibly being TRBD2 (5 bases). Germline-derived CDR1 and CDR2 are KGHSH and LQKENI. The CDR3 has 15 residues. Trimming took off 0 bases at V and 0 bases at J, with 9 bases between the two ends. The CDR3 coding sequence is TGTGCCAGCTCACCACCTTCGAGCGGCTCCTACGAGCAGTACTTC. This gives the protein CASSPPSSGSYEQYF. Based on the CDR3 plus reference TRBV18 and TRBJ2-7, the full variable domain is NAGVMQNPRHLVRRRGQEARLRCSPMKGHSHVYWYRQLPEEGLKFMVYLQKENIIDESGMPKERFSAEFPKEGPSILRIQQVVRGDSAAYFCASSPPSSGSYEQYFGPGTRLTVT.

This chain uses TRBV7-8 with TRBJ2-7; D is perhaps TRBD1 (7 bases). Trimming removed 5 bases at V and 4 bases at J, with 15 bases between. In germline, CDR1 is SGHVS, CDR2 FQNEAQ. The CDR3 has 14 residues. The DNA for the CDR3 is TGTGCCAGCAGCCGCGACAGGGAGGTTTACGAGCAGTACTTC. Translated, it gives CASSRDREVYEQYF. Drawing the rest from reference TRBV7-8 and TRBJ2-7, the complete variable domain is GAGVSQSPRYKVAKRGQDVALRCDPISGHVSLFWYQQALGQGPEFLTYFQNEAQLDKSGLPSDRFFAERPEGSVSTLKIQRTQQEDSAVYLCASSRDREVYEQYFGPGTRLTVT.

V and J are TRBV19 and TRBJ2-1, with D perhaps TRBD1 (6 bases). Germline CDR1 reads LNHDA; CDR2 reads SQIVND (reference sequence). Trimming cost V 4 bases and J 8 bases, with 15 bases left between them. The CDR3 contains 14 residues. Here the CDR3 reads CASSTQGFHDEQFF. The CDR3 bases are TGTGCCAGTAGTACCCAGGGGTTTCACGATGAGCAGTTCTTC.

The chain combines TRBV4-2 with TRBJ1-2; TRBD1 aligns across 7 bases. The CDR3 is made up of 15 amino acids. V gave up 5 bases and J gave up 4 bases; unmatched junction bases: 10. CDR1 is LGHNA, CDR2 YNFKEQ, per germline. The CDR3 spells CASSSDREGVYGYTF. CDR3 coding DNA: TGTGCCAGCAGCAGCGACAGGGAGGGAGTCTATGGCTACACCTTC.